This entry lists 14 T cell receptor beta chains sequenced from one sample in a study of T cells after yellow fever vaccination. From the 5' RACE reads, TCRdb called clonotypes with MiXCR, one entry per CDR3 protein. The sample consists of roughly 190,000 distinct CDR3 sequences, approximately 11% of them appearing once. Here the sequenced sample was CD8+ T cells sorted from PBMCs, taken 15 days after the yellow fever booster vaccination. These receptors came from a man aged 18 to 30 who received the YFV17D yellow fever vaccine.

The CDR3, as DNA: TGTGCCAGCAGTTACCCCGGGACAGAATTTACCTACGAGCAGTACTTC. Translating gives CASSYPGTEFTYEQYF. The rearrangement uses TRBV6-2 or TRBV6-3 and TRBJ2-7; the match to TRBD1 covers 7 bases. CDR3 length: 16 amino acids. The V segment lost 2 bases and the J segment 2 bases; nucleotides outside the gene matches: 9. Germline lookup yields CDR1 MNHEY and CDR2 SVGEGT.

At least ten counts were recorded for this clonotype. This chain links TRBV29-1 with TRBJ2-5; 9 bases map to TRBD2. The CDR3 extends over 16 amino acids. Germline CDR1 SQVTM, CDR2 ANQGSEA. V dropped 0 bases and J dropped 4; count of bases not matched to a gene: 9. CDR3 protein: CSVEDQWLAGSETQYF. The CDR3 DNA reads TGCAGCGTTGAAGATCAGTGGCTAGCGGGGTCAGAGACCCAGTACTTC.

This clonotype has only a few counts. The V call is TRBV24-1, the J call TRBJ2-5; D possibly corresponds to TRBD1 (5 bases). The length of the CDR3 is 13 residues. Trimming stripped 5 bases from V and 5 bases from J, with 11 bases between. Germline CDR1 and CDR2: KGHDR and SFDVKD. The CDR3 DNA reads TGTGCCACCAGTGGATCAGGGTGGGAGACCCAGTACTTC. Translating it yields CATSGSGWETQYF.

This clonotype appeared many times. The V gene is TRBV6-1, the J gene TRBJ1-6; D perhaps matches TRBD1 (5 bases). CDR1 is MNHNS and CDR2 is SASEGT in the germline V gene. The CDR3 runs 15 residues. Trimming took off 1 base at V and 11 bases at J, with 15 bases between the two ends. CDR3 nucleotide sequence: TGTGCCAGCAGTGAAGGGTCAACAGGCGGGGCACCCCTCCACTTT. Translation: CASSEGSTGGAPLHF.

CDR3 nucleotides: TGTGCCAGTCTCCAAACGGGGGGGCCCACAGATACGCAGTATTTT. This encodes CASLQTGGPTDTQYF. The chain has TRBV3-1 and TRBJ2-3; 8 bases align to TRBD2. Germline V gene sequence: CDR1 LGHDT, CDR2 YNNKEL (reference sequence). The J segment lost 2 bases and the V segment lost 9 bases, leaving 10 bases of the junction unmatched. The CDR3 is 15 amino acids.

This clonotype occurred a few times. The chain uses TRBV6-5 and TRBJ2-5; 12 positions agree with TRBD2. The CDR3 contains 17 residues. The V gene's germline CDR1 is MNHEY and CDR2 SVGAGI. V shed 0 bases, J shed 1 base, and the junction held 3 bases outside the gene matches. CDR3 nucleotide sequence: TGTGCCAGCAGTTACTCGACTAGCGGGGGTATCCAAGAGACCCAGTACTTC. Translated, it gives CASSYSTSGGIQETQYF.

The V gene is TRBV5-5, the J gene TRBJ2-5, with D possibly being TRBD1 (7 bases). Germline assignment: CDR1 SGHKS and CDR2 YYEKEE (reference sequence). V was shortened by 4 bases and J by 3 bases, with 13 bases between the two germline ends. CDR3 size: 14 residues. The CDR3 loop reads CASSRGTDEETQYF. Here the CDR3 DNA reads TGTGCCAGCAGCCGGGGGACAGACGAAGAGACCCAGTACTTC.

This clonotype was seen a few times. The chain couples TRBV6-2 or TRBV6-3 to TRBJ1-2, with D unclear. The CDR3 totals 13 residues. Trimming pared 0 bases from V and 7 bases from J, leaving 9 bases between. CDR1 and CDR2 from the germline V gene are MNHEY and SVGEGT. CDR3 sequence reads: CASSYSRPRGYTF. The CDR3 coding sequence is TGTGCCAGCAGTTACTCTCGGCCGCGTGGCTACACCTTC.

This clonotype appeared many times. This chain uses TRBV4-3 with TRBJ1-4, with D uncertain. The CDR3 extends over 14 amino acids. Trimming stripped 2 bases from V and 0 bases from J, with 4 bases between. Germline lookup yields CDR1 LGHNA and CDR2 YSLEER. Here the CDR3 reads CASSQRSTNEKLFF. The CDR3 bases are TGCGCCAGCAGCCAACGATCAACTAATGAAAAACTGTTTTTT.

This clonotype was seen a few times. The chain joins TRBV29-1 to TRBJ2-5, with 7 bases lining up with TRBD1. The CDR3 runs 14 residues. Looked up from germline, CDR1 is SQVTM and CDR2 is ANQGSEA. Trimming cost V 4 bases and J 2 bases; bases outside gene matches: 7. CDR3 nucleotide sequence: TGCAGCGTTGTGCAGGGGGACGTACAAGAGACCCAGTACTTC. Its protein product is CSVVQGDVQETQYF.

CDR3 DNA: TGTGCCAGCAGCCCGGGGCGTGGGGACGCCACAGATACGCAGTATTTT. Amino acids: CASSPGRGDATDTQYF. V usage is TRBV7-9 and J usage is TRBJ2-3; TRBD1 or TRBD2 may be the D gene (5 bases each). V dropped 5 bases and J dropped 2 bases, with 17 bases sitting between them. The CDR3 is 16 residues long. Looked up from germline, CDR1 is SEHNR and CDR2 is FQNEAQ (reference sequence). Looking up the rest from reference TRBV7-9 and TRBJ2-3 gives the full variable domain: DTGVSQNPRHKITKRGQNVTFRCDPISEHNRLYWYRQTLGQGPEFLTYFQNEAQLEKSRLLSDRFSAERPKGSFSTLEIQRTEQGDSAMYLCASSPGRGDATDTQYFGPGTRLTVL.

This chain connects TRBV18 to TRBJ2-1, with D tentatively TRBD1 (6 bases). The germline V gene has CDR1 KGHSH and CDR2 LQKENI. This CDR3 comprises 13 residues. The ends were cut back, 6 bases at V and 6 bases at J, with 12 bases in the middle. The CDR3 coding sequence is TGTGCCAGCTCCCCAGGGGTTTCCAATGAGCAGTTCTTC. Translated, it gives CASSPGVSNEQFF.

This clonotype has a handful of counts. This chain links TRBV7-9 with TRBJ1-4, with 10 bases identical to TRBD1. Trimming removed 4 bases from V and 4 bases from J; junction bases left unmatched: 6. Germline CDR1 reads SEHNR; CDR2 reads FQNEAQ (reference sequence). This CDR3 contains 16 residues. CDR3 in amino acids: CASSSIGTGDNEKLFF. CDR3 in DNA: TGTGCCAGCAGCTCCATCGGGACAGGGGATAATGAAAAACTGTTTTTT.

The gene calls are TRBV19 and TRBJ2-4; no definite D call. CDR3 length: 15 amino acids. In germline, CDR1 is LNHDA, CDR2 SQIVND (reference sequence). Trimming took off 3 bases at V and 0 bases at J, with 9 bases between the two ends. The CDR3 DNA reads TGTGCCAGTAGTATCCTGGCACTAGCCAAAAACATTCAGTACTTC. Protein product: CASSILALAKNIQYF.